This T cell receptor beta chain appears in the sequencing data of a study of blood T cell repertoires in COVID-19. Study-wide context: The United States, Italy and Spain provided the acute and convalescent COVID-19 samples. In each case, the material was cDNA or gDNA derived from T cells, B-cell-depleted T cells, or PBMCs.

The germline V gene has CDR1 SEHNR and CDR2 FQNEAQ (reference sequence). With V trimmed by 4 bases and J by 6 bases, 19 bases remained unmatched. This CDR3 is 19 amino acids long. In the original workflow: Estimation of nucleated cell counts relied on the amplification of reference gene primers. Assay: immunoSEQ multiplex PCR; the TCRdb copy retains only in-frame clones and omits some. V, J and clone size are taken as reported in that table, and D and trimming were inferred from the DNA itself. The sample yields about 240,000 clones, 84% seen once. This clone appeared a single time. The clonotype originates from a man aged 50 to 59 with acute or convalescent COVID-19. The sample comprised peripheral blood. J is TRBJ2-5 and V is TRBV7-9; 11 nucleotides line up with TRBD2. The CDR3 region is CASSSEKTSGTVGVQTQYF. The CDR3, as DNA: TGTGCCAGCAGCTCCGAAAAGACTAGCGGGACGGTCGGGGTTCAGACCCAGTACTTC.